The 23 T cell receptor beta chains below come from one sample, sequenced in a study of blood T cell repertoires in COVID-19. Produced via immunoSEQ multiplex PCR; TCRdb's table is partial and in-frame only. The sample has approximately 200,000 clones; 82% are singletons. Sequenced sample: PBMCs or T cells enriched from blood (not recorded which). All receptors derive from a man aged 35-49 years who had recovered from COVID-19.

The J gene is TRBJ1-6, the V gene TRBV6-6; 10 nucleotides match TRBD1. The CDR3 is made up of 16 amino acids. CDR1 and CDR2 from the germline V gene are MNHNY and SVGAGI (reference sequence). The J segment lost 7 bases and the V segment lost 4 bases, leaving 7 bases of the junction unmatched. CDR3 amino acids: CASSFDRGRVNSPLHF. CDR3 bases: TGTGCCAGCAGTTTCGACAGGGGGCGTGTGAATTCACCCCTCCACTTT.

This clone was detected only a few times. This chain uses TRBV19 with TRBJ1-2, with TRBD1 matching 8 bases. The CDR3 contains 12 residues. After removal of 6 bases from V and 6 bases from J, the junction contained 3 bases not matched to a gene. CDR1 and CDR2 from the germline V gene are LNHDA and SQIVND (reference sequence). The CDR3 reads CASRTGEDGYTF. CDR3 sequence (DNA): TGTGCCAGTAGGACAGGGGAGGATGGCTACACCTTC.

This chain connects TRBV25-1 to TRBJ1-6; D unclear. V shed 6 bases and J shed 6 bases, with 18 bases lying between them. The CDR3 totals 16 residues. Germline CDR1 MGHDK, CDR2 SYGVNS. CDR3 nucleotide sequence: TGTGCCAGCAGCGCCCTGGTAGTACCATTTAATTCACCCCTCCACTTT. This sequence encodes CASSALVVPFNSPLHF. Full variable domain (rest looked up from reference TRBV25-1 and TRBJ1-6): EADIYQTPRYLVIGTGKKITLECSQTMGHDKMYWYQQDPGMELHLIHYSYGVNSTEKGDLSSESTVSRIRTEHFPLTLESARPSHTSQYLCASSALVVPFNSPLHFGNGTRLTVT.

The chain carries TRBV5-1 and TRBJ1-2, with 9 bases fitting TRBD1. Germline V gene lookup returns CDR1 SGHRS and CDR2 YFSETQ. This CDR3 region has 15 residues. Unmatched junction bases numbered 8, after V lost 0 bases and J lost 8 bases. The CDR3 bases are TGCGCCAGCAGCTTGGATTCGGGACAGGGTCGGGGCTACACCTTC. This encodes CASSLDSGQGRGYTF.

V and J are TRBV19 and TRBJ1-1, with 10 nucleotides matching TRBD1. V lost 5 bases and J lost 5; bases outside the gene matches: 5. This CDR3 comprises 14 residues. The germline CDR1 and CDR2 sequences are LNHDA and SQIVND (reference sequence). CDR3: CASSPGQGKTEAFF. The CDR3 DNA is TGTGCCAGTAGTCCGGGACAGGGGAAGACTGAAGCTTTCTTT.

V usage is TRBV7-9 and J usage is TRBJ2-1; TRBD1 aligns across 10 bases. This CDR3 contains 16 residues. V trimming: 5 bases; J trimming: 10 bases; junction bases outside the gene matches: 14. Germline V lookup: CDR1 SEHNR, CDR2 FQNEAQ (reference sequence). CDR3 sequence: CASSPNGGQGRREQFF. CDR3 DNA sequence: TGTGCCAGCAGCCCTAACGGGGGACAGGGGAGGAGGGAGCAGTTCTTC.

V gene TRBV19 combines with J gene TRBJ1-2, with TRBD1 identical over 7 bases. Germline V gene lookup returns CDR1 LNHDA and CDR2 SQIVND (reference sequence). The CDR3 has 14 residues. The junction had 4 bases not matched to a gene; V was cut back by 3 bases and J by 3 bases. In DNA, the CDR3 is TGTGCCAGTAGTATGACAGGGCGGGACTATGGCTACACCTTC. Its translation: CASSMTGRDYGYTF.

The chain links TRBV7-3 to TRBJ2-1, with TRBD2 matching over 16 bases. Unmatched junction bases numbered 2, after V lost 2 bases and J lost 4 bases. The CDR3 is made up of 17 amino acids. Germline lookup yields CDR1 SGHTA and CDR2 FQGTGA. This CDR3 is CASSLGTSGRAYNEQFF. CDR3 in DNA: TGTGCCAGCAGCTTAGGGACTAGCGGGAGGGCTTACAATGAGCAGTTCTTC. The full variable domain, rest sourced from reference TRBV7-3 and TRBJ2-1, is GAGVSQTPSNKVTEKGKYVELRCDPISGHTALYWYRQSLGQGPEFLIYFQGTGAADDSGLPNDRFFAVRPEGSVSTLKIQRTERGDSAVYLCASSLGTSGRAYNEQFFGPGTRLTVL.

The chain recombines TRBV5-1 with TRBJ1-3, with TRBD1 matching 10 bases. This CDR3 has 17 amino acids. The V gene end was trimmed by 4 bases and the J gene end by 4 bases; junction bases not matched to a gene: 11. CDR1 SGHRS and CDR2 YFSETQ come from the germline V gene. The CDR3: CASSPALGQGTGNTIYF. The CDR3 DNA reads as TGCGCCAGCAGCCCCGCATTGGGACAGGGGACGGGAAACACCATATATTTT.

The CDR3 DNA sequence: TGTGCCAGCAACTTGTGGGACACATACTCTGGAAACACCATATATTTT. Translated, it gives CASNLWDTYSGNTIYF. V is TRBV7-9 and J is TRBJ1-3, with a weak D call TRBD1 (6 bases). This CDR3 is 16 amino acids long. Germline V CDR1 and CDR2: SEHNR, FQNEAQ (reference sequence). V gave up 7 bases and J gave up 0 bases, with 16 bases separating them.

The sample holds a few counts of this clone. This sequence joins TRBV4-1 and TRBJ1-2; 7 bases are a match to TRBD1. The V segment lost 2 bases and the J segment 7 bases; nucleotides outside the gene matches: 16. CDR1 is MGHRA and CDR2 is YSYEKL in the germline V gene. The CDR3 has 17 residues. CDR3 protein: CASSQLEGHRGGVGYTF. CDR3 bases: TGCGCCAGCAGCCAATTGGAGGGCCACAGAGGGGGCGTTGGCTACACCTTC.

Only a few counts were recorded for this clone. V and J are TRBV7-7 and TRBJ2-2; TRBD2 aligns across 7 bases. This CDR3 is built from 15 residues. Germline V gene data show CDR1 as SSHAT and CDR2 as FNYEAQ (reference sequence). Trimming took 0 bases from V and 8 from J; bases not matched to a gene: 6. This CDR3 is CASSLATAGTGELFF. The CDR3 DNA reads TGTGCCAGCAGCTTAGCGACAGCGGGGACGGGGGAGCTGTTTTTT.

The V gene is TRBV4-3, the J gene TRBJ2-1, with 9 positions matching TRBD1. This CDR3 comprises 18 residues. V was pared by 1 base and J by 4 bases, with 11 bases of the junction left unmatched. Germline CDR1 is LGHNA and CDR2 is YSLEER. The CDR3 DNA reads as TGCGCCAGCAGCCAAGGGGGGACAGGGCCATACGGGTACAATGAGCAGTTCTTC. Amino acid sequence: CASSQGGTGPYGYNEQFF.

The chain couples TRBV18 to TRBJ1-1; possible D gene TRBD1, 5 bases. Trimming removed 0 bases from V and 4 bases from J, with 15 bases in between. CDR1 KGHSH and CDR2 LQKENI come from the germline V gene. The CDR3 is 16 residues long. CDR3 nucleotide sequence: TGTGCCAGCTCACCACCGTTTGGCAGGGCTAGCACTGAAGCTTTCTTT. Translating it yields CASSPPFGRASTEAFF.

This clone is classed as medium-sized. The V and J genes are TRBV13 and TRBJ2-2, with 7 positions matching TRBD2. Trimming took 5 bases from V and 3 from J; bases not matched to a gene: 9. This CDR3 comprises 16 residues. Germline CDR1 and CDR2: PRHDT and FYEKMQ (reference sequence). The CDR3 protein is CASSPGSGRDTGELFF. The DNA of the CDR3 is TGTGCCAGCAGCCCGGGGTCAGGGAGGGACACCGGGGAGCTGTTTTTT.

This chain uses TRBV27 with TRBJ1-2; 9 bases fit TRBD1. V lost 6 bases, J lost 7 bases, and 9 bases stayed unmatched. This CDR3 is built from 14 residues. The germline V gene encodes CDR1 MNHEY and CDR2 SMNVEV (reference sequence). The CDR3 DNA reads as TGTGCCAGCAGGGGGACAGGGACCCTCGGTGGCTACACCTTC. Its translation is CASRGTGTLGGYTF.

V and J are TRBV19 and TRBJ2-7; the D gene is possibly TRBD1 (5 bases). The CDR3 length is 15 residues. Trimming cost V 6 bases and J 2 bases, with 17 bases left between them. Germline-derived CDR1 and CDR2 are LNHDA and SQIVND (reference sequence). The CDR3 nucleotides are TGTGCCAGTAGGGACCGACACCAGGGCGCCTACGAGCAGTACTTC. It translates to CASRDRHQGAYEQYF.

This rearrangement joins TRBV6-4 to TRBJ1-4; D perhaps matches TRBD1 (5 bases). V was clipped by 2 bases and J by 3 bases, with 7 bases between them. Germline V gene data show CDR1 as MRHNA and CDR2 as SNTAGT. CDR3 length: 14 amino acids. The CDR3 sequence is CASSDGGANEKLFF. CDR3 nucleotide sequence: TGTGCCAGCAGTGACGGGGGGGCTAATGAAAAACTGTTTTTT.

For the CDR3, the DNA is TGTGCCATCAGTGAAATGGCGGGAGTTCCCTACGAGCAGTACTTC. Residues: CAISEMAGVPYEQYF. The chain has TRBV10-3 and TRBJ2-7; TRBD2 matches at 7 bases. Germline loops: CDR1 ENHRY, CDR2 SYGVKD. The CDR3 runs 15 residues. The ends lost 3 bases at V and 2 bases at J; junction bases unmatched: 7.

The rearrangement joins TRBV7-9 to TRBJ2-3; no definite D call. V lost 7 bases, J lost 6 bases, and 11 bases lay in between. The CDR3 loop spans 12 amino acids. Germline CDR1 is SEHNR and CDR2 is FQNEAQ (reference sequence). The CDR3 nucleotides are TGTGCCAGCATGGCAACCCCTGATACGCAGTATTTT. Its protein is CASMATPDTQYF.

The chain has TRBV5-4 and TRBJ2-5; TRBD1 agrees at 9 bases. The CDR3 extends over 14 amino acids. Germline trimming cut 4 bases from V and 3 bases from J; bases unmatched to any gene: 4. The V gene's germline CDR1 is SGHNT and CDR2 YYREEE (reference sequence). The CDR3 loop is CASSPGQGKETQYF. The CDR3 DNA follows: TGTGCCAGCAGCCCCGGACAGGGGAAAGAGACCCAGTACTTC.

The chain has TRBV5-1 and TRBJ1-4; 9 positions agree with TRBD1. The V gene's germline CDR1 is SGHRS and CDR2 YFSETQ. The CDR3 extends over 16 amino acids. J gave up 4 bases and V 5 bases, and 9 bases lay outside the gene matches. CDR3 protein: CASSPGTGRYNEKLFF. In nucleotides, the CDR3 is TGCGCCAGCAGTCCTGGGACAGGGCGATATAATGAAAAACTGTTTTTT.

The chain carries TRBV7-3 and TRBJ2-1, with 7 nucleotides matching TRBD1. Germline V gene lookup returns CDR1 SGHTA and CDR2 FQGTGA. V was pared by 5 bases and J by 6 bases, with 7 bases of the junction left unmatched. The CDR3 has 14 amino acids. The CDR3 DNA is TGTGCCAGCAGCCCAGGGGGAGCCTTCAATGAGCAGTTCTTC. Protein product: CASSPGGAFNEQFF.